This TCR beta chain was recovered during a study of spatial heterogeneity in lung cancer. Background on the study: Alpha-chain sequences were consistently detected less often than beta-chain sequences. Mean representation of each unique TCR and UMI combination in the raw reads exceeded 9.5 occurrences. Study outcomes and limitations: Circulating ubiquitous expanded tumor TCRs were observed more frequently at resection than at follow-up.

Trimming removed 4 bases from V and 6 bases from J, with 9 bases in between. Germline CDR1 reads SNHLY; CDR2 reads FYNNEI. The CDR3 runs to 13 residues. Time point in this sample: sample taken at primary tumor resection. The input material, whole RNA from tumor, nontumor lung or frozen PBMC, was sequenced unsorted. This clonotype was counted at least ten times. No antigen is known for it. A library made for alpha chains picked up this beta chain off target, so its size means little. Every molecule of TCR cDNA had its own unique molecular identifier. TCRdb analysed the 5' RACE reads with MiXCR anew, one entry per CDR3 protein. The table has around 7,000 distinct CDR3 sequences, more than 6% seen once.

The chain carries TRBV2 and TRBJ2-2; unclear D gene. The sequence came from a male donor with early-stage non-small cell lung cancer. This material consisted of PBMCs, taken at surgery. CDR3 protein: CASSGEVSGELFF. In DNA form, the CDR3 reads TGTGCCAGCAGTGGAGAGGTCTCCGGGGAGCTGTTTTTT.